The present entry profiles one T cell receptor (beta chain) with its context. Germline loops: CDR1 SGHVS, CDR2 FNYEAQ. This CDR3 is 16 amino acids long. The junction had 10 bases not matched to a gene; V was cut back by 1 base and J by 5 bases. The sample originates from a study of blood T cell repertoires in COVID-19. Study context: The study drew acute and convalescent COVID-19 samples from the United States, Italy and Spain. T cells, B-cell-depleted T cells, or PBMCs supplied cDNA or gDNA.

Original data processing: Reference gene primer amplification gave estimated nucleated cell counts. The data were produced by immunoSEQ multiplex PCR, yet TCRdb's version contains in-frame clones alone and is incomplete. V and J calls plus clone size are reproduced from that table; the DNA served to infer D and trimming. The repertoire includes 110,000 or so clones, about 74% of them detected once, and roughly 5.6% sits in the top ten. The sample consisted of peripheral blood. This sequence was found in a man between 65 and 85 years old with acute or convalescent COVID-19. This chain joins TRBV7-6 and TRBJ2-5; 7 bases match TRBD1. CDR3 sequence reads: CASSLVAPTGVETQYF. CDR3 DNA: TGTGCCAGCAGCTTAGTGGCCCCCACAGGGGTGGAGACCCAGTACTTC.